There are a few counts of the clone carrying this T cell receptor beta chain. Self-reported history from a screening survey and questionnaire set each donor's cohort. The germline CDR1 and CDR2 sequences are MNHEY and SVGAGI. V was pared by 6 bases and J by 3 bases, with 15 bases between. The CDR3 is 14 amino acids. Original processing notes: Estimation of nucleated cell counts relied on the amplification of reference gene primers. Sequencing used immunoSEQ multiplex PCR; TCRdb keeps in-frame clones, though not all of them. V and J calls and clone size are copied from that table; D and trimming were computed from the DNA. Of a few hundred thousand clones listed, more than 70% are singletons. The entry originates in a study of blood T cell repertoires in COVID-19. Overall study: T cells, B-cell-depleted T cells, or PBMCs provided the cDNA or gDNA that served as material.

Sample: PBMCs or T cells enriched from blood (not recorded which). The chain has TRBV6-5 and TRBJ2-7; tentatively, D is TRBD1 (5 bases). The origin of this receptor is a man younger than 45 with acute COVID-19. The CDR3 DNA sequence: TGTGCCAGCAGCAAAGGAAGGGGATACTACGAGCAGTACTTC. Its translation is CASSKGRGYYEQYF.